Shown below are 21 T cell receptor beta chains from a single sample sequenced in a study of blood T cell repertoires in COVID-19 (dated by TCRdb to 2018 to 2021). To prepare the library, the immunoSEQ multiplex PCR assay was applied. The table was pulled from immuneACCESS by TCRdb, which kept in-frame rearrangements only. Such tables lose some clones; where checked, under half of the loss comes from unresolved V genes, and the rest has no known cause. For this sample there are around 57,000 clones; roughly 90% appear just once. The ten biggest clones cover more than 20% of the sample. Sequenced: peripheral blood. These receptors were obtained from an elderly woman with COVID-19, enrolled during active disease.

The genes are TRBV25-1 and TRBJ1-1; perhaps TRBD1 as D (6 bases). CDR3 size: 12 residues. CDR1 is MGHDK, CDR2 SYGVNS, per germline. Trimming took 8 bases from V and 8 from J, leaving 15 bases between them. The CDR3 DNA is TGTGCCAGCGAGGCGAGGGGGAAAGAAGCTTTCTTT. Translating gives CASEARGKEAFF.

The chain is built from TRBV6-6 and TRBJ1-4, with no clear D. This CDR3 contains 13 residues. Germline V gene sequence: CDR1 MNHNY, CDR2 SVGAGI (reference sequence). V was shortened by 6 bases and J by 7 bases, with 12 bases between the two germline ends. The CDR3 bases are TGTGCCAGCAGAGTCCAGTCTCTTGAAAAACTGTTTTTT. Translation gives CASRVQSLEKLFF.

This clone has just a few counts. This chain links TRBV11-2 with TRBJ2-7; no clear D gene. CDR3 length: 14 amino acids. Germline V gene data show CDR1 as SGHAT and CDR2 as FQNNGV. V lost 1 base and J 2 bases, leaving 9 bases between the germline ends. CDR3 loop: CASSLAQQPYEQYF. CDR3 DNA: TGTGCCAGCAGCTTAGCACAACAGCCCTACGAGCAGTACTTC. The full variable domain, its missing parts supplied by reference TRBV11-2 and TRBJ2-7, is EAGVAQSPRYKIIEKRQSVAFWCNPISGHATLYWYQQILGQGPKLLIQFQNNGVVDDSQLPKDRFSAERLKGVDSTLKIQPAKLEDSAVYLCASSLAQQPYEQYFGPGTRLTVT.

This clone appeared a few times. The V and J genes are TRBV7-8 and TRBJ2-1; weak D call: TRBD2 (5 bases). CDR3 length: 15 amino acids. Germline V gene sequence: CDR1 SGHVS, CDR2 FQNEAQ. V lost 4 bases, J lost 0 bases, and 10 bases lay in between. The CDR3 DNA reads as TGTGCCAGCAGCTCGAGCGGCCGCTCCTACAATGAGCAGTTCTTC. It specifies CASSSSGRSYNEQFF.

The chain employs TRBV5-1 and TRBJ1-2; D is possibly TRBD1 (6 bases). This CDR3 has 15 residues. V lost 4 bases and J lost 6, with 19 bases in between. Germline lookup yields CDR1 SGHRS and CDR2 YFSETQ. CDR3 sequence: CASSLLRSGGHGYTF. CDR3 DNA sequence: TGCGCCAGCAGCCTCCTAAGATCGGGGGGCCATGGCTACACCTTC.

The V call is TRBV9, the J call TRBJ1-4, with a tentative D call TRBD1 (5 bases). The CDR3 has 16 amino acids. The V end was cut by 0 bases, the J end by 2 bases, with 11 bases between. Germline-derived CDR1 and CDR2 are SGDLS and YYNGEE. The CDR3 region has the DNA TGTGCCAGCAGCGTAGAAGGGGCCGGCACTAATGAAAAACTGTTTTTT. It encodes CASSVEGAGTNEKLFF.

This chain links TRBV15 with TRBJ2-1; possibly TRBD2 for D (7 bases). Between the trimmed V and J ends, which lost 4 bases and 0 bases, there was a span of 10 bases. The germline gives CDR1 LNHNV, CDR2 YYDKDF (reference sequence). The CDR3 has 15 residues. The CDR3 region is CATSTGGGSYNEQFF. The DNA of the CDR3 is TGTGCCACCAGCACGGGGGGCGGCTCCTACAATGAGCAGTTCTTC.

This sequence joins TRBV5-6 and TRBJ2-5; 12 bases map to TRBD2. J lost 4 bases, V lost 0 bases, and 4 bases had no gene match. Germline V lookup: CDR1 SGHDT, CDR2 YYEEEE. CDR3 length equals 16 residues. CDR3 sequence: CASSLVVTSGGETQYF. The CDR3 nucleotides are TGTGCCAGCAGCTTGGTGGTGACTAGCGGGGGAGAGACCCAGTACTTC.

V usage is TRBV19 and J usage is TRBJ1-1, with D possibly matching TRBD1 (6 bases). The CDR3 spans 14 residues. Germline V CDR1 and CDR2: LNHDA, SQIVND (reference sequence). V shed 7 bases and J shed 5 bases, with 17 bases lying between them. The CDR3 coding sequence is TGTGCCAGTACCTACCCCGGGGGGCGGACTGAAGCTTTCTTT. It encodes CASTYPGGRTEAFF.

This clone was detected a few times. The CDR3 coding sequence is TGTGCCAGCACCCCCCGGACAGGGCCCTACGAGCAGTACTTC. This sequence encodes CASTPRTGPYEQYF. The rearrangement links TRBV6-6 to TRBJ2-7; the match to TRBD1 covers 8 bases. CDR3 length: 14 amino acids. Germline assignment: CDR1 MNHNY and CDR2 SVGAGI (reference sequence). V lost 7 bases, J lost 2 bases, and 7 bases stayed unmatched.

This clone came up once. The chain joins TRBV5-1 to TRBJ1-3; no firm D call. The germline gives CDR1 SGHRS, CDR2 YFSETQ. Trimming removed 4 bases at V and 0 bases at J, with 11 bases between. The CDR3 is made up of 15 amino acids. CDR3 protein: CASSNEGDSGNTIYF. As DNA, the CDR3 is TGCGCCAGCAGCAACGAGGGTGACTCTGGAAACACCATATATTTT.

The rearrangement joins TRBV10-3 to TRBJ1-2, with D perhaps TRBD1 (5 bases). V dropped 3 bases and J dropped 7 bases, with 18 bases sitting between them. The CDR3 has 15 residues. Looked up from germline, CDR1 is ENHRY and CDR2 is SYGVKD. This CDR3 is CAISDPSGGTGGYTF. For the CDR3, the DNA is TGTGCCATCAGTGACCCTTCGGGAGGGACCGGTGGCTACACCTTC.

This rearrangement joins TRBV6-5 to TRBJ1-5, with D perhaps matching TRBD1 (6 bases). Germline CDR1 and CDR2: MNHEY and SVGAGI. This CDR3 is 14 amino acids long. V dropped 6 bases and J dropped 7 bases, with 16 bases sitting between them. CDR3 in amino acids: CASSLQGFAQPQHF. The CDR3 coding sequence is TGTGCCAGCAGCTTACAGGGCTTCGCGCAGCCCCAGCATTTT.

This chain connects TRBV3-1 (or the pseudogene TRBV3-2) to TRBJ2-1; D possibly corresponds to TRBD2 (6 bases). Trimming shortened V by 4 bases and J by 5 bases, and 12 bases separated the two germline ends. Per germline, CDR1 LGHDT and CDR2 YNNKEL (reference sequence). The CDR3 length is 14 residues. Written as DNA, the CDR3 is TGTGCCAGCAGCCCGGGACTCCGGAACAATGAGCAGTTCTTC. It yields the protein CASSPGLRNNEQFF.

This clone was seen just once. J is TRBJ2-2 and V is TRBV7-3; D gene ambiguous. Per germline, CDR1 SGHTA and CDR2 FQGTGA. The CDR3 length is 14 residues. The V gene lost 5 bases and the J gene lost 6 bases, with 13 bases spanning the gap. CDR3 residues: CASSPGTRSGELFF. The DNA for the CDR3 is TGTGCCAGCAGCCCCGGAACCAGGTCCGGGGAGCTGTTTTTT.

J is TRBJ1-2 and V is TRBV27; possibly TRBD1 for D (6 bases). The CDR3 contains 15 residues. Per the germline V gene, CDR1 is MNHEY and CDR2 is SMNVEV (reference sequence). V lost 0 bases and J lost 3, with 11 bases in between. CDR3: CASSLSSTGDYGYTF. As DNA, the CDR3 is TGTGCCAGCAGTTTATCCTCGACAGGCGACTATGGCTACACCTTC.

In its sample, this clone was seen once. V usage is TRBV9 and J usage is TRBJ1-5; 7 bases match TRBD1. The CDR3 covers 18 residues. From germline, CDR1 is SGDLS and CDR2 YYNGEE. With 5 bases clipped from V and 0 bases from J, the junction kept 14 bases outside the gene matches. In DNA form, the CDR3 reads TGTGCCAGCAGGGGGAACAGGGGCCCAGACTATAGCAATCAGCCCCAGCATTTT. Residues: CASRGNRGPDYSNQPQHF.

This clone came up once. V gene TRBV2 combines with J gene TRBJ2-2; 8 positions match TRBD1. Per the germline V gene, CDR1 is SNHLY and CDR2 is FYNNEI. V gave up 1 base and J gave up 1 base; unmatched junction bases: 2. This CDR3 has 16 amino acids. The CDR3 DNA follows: TGTGCCAGCAGTGAAGGACAGGGGAGGAACACCGGGGAGCTGTTTTTT. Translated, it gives CASSEGQGRNTGELFF.

The CDR3 loop reads CASSSHGTDDYGYTF. The CDR3 region has the DNA TGTGCCAGCAGTTCCCACGGGACAGATGATTATGGCTACACCTTC. The chain joins TRBV27 to TRBJ1-2; 7 bases match TRBD1. CDR1 is MNHEY and CDR2 is SMNVEV in the germline V gene (reference sequence). The V gene end was trimmed by 4 bases and the J gene end by 5 bases; junction bases not matched to a gene: 10. The CDR3 contains 15 residues.

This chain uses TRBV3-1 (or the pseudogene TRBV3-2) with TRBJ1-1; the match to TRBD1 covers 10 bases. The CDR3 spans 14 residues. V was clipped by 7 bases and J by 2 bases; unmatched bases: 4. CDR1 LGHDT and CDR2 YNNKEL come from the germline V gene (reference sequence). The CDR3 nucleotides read TGTGCCAGCACCCGACAGGGGGCAAACACTGAAGCTTTCTTT. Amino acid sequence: CASTRQGANTEAFF.

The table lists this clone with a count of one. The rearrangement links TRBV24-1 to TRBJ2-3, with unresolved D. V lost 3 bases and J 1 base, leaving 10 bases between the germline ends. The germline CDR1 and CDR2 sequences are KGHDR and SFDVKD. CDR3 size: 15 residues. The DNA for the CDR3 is TGTGCCACCAGTGATCCCTCAAGAGGCACAGATACGCAGTATTTT. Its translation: CATSDPSRGTDTQYF.